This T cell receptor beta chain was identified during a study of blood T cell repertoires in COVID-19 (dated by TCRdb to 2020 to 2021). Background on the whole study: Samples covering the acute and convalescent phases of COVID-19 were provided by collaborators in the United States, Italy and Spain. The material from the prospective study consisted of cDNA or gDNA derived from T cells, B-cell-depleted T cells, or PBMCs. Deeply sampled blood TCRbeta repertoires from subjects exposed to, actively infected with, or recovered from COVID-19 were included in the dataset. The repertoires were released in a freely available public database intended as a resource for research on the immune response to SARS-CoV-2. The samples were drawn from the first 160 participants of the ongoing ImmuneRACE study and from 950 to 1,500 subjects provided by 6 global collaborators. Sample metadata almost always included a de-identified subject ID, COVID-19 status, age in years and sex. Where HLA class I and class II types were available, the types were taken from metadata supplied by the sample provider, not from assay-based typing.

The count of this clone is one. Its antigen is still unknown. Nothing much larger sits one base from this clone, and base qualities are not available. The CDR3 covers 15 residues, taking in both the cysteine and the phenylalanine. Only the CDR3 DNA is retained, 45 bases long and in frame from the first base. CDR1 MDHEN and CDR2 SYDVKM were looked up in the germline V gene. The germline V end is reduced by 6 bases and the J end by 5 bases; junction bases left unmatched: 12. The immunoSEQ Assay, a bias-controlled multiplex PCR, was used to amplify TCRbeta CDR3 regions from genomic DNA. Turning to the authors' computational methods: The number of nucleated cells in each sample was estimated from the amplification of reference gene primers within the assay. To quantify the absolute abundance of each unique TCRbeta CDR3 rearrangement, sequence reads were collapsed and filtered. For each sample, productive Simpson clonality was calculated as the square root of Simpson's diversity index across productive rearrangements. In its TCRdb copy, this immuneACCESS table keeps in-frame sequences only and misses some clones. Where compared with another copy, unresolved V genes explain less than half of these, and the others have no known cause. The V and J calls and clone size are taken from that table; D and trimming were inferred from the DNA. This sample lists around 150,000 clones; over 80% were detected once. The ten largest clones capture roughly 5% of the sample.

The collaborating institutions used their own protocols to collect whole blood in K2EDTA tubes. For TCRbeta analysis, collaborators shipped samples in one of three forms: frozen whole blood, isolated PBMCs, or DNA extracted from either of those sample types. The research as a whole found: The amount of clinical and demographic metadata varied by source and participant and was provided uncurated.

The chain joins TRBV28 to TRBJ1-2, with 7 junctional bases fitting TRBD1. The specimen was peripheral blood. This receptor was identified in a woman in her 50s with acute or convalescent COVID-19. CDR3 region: CASSTYGTVGYGYTF. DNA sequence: TGTGCCAGCAGCACATATGGGACAGTGGGGTATGGCTACACCTTC.